The 17 T cell receptor beta chains below come from one sample, sequenced in a study of post-analysis software for immune sequencing data. Broader study findings: Patients showed TRBV5-6, TRBV5-1 and TRBV20-1 among five TRBV segments more frequent than in controls.

cDNA libraries of TCR beta carried unique molecular identifiers. TCRdb re-called the PCR reads with MiXCR, one entry per CDR3 protein. The sample yields hundreds of thousands of distinct CDR3 sequences, approximately 30% seen once. No antigens are known for them. The material sequenced was blood. The receptors originated from a girl aged 5 to 17 with multiple sclerosis.

The table lists this clonotype with a count of one. This chain connects TRBV6-1 to TRBJ1-5; perhaps TRBD1 as D (5 bases). The V end lost 6 bases, the J end lost 1 base, and 19 bases lay between the germline ends. Germline V gene lookup returns CDR1 MNHNS and CDR2 SASEGT. The length of the CDR3 is 17 residues. This CDR3 reads CASSPIGGGRSNQPQHF. CDR3 sequence (DNA): TGTGCCAGCAGCCCAATTGGTGGGGGTAGGAGCAATCAGCCCCAGCATTTT.

The chain couples TRBV20-1 to TRBJ2-2, with D uncertain. This CDR3 is 13 amino acids long. V gave up 1 base and J gave up 9 bases, with 12 bases separating them. Germline CDR1 DFQATT, CDR2 SNEGSKA (reference sequence). DNA for the CDR3: TGCAGTGCTAGAGGAGACGGTGTCCGGGAGCTGTTTTTT. Protein: CSARGDGVRELFF.

The chain carries TRBV19 and TRBJ2-1; D gene uncertain. CDR3 length equals 12 residues. Trimming removed 3 bases from V and 9 bases from J, with 9 bases in between. The germline V gene has CDR1 LNHDA and CDR2 SQIVND (reference sequence). The CDR3 DNA reads as TGTGCCAGTAGTATCACCTGGGGTGAGCAGTTCTTC. Encoded protein: CASSITWGEQFF. Supplemented by reference TRBV19 and TRBJ2-1, the full variable domain reads DGGITQSPKYLFRKEGQNVTLSCEQNLNHDAMYWYRQDPGQGLRLIYYSQIVNDFQKGDIAEGYSVSREKKESFPLTVTSAQKNPTAFYLCASSITWGEQFFGPGTRLTVL.

V usage is TRBV4-2 and J usage is TRBJ1-1, with 7 bases aligning to TRBD1. The junction had 8 bases not matched to a gene; V was cut back by 4 bases and J by 3 bases. CDR3 length equals 15 residues. In germline, CDR1 is LGHNA, CDR2 YNFKEQ. The chain's CDR3 is CASSPRQGVDTEAFF. DNA of the CDR3: TGTGCCAGCAGCCCTCGTCAGGGGGTGGACACTGAAGCTTTCTTT.

The genes are TRBV5-1 and TRBJ1-1; 8 bases are a match to TRBD1. CDR1 and CDR2 from the germline V gene are SGHRS and YFSETQ. V was clipped by 4 bases and J by 3 bases; unmatched bases: 11. This CDR3 has 16 amino acids. Here the CDR3 reads CASSATGVRADTEAFF. CDR3 coding DNA: TGCGCCAGCAGCGCGACAGGGGTTCGCGCGGACACTGAAGCTTTCTTT.

This clonotype was counted at least ten times. This sequence joins TRBV7-2 and TRBJ2-5; weak D call: TRBD1 (6 bases). V lost 1 base and J lost 1, with 10 bases in between. This CDR3 is built from 15 residues. Germline loops: CDR1 SGHTA, CDR2 FQGNSA. CDR3 DNA: TGTGCCAGCAGCTTAGATGGGACACGCCAAGAGACCCAGTACTTC. Protein: CASSLDGTRQETQYF. Supplemented by reference TRBV7-2 and TRBJ2-5, the full variable domain reads GAGVSQSPSNKVTEKGKDVELRCDPISGHTALYWYRQSLGQGLEFLIYFQGNSAPDKSGLPSDRFSAERTGGSVSTLTIQRTQQEDSAVYLCASSLDGTRQETQYFGPGTRLLVL.

This clonotype was recorded a few times. The V call is TRBV5-1, the J call TRBJ1-1, with 10 bases matching TRBD1. Germline assignment: CDR1 SGHRS and CDR2 YFSETQ. Trimming removed 6 bases from V and 5 bases from J; junction bases left unmatched: 10. This CDR3 region has 15 residues. CDR3 bases: TGCGCCAGCACCAGCTCTTGGACAGGGGGGACTGAAGCTTTCTTT. Its protein product is CASTSSWTGGTEAFF.

The chain carries TRBV4-3 and TRBJ1-1, with a tentative D call TRBD1 (5 bases). V lost 0 bases and J 4 bases, leaving 15 bases between the germline ends. There are 16 residues in the CDR3. Germline values: CDR1 LGHNA, CDR2 YSLEER. The CDR3 DNA sequence: TGCGCCAGCAGCCAAGATAGAGGGCATACAGGCACTGAAGCTTTCTTT. The encoded protein is CASSQDRGHTGTEAFF.

This clonotype was found a few times. The V gene is TRBV20-1, the J gene TRBJ2-4, with D tentatively TRBD2 (5 bases). Trimming took off 6 bases at V and 13 bases at J, with 19 bases between the two ends. Per germline, CDR1 DFQATT and CDR2 SNEGSKA (reference sequence). The CDR3 length is 12 residues. CDR3 region: CSARSWTLPQYF. CDR3 in DNA: TGCAGTGCGCGGAGTTGGACTCTCCCCCAGTACTTC.

The sample holds a few counts of this clonotype. V is TRBV7-2 and J is TRBJ2-7; perhaps D is TRBD1 or TRBD2 (6 bases each). V lost 5 bases to trimming and J lost 7 bases, with 9 bases between them. The CDR3 length is 11 residues. Germline loops: CDR1 SGHTA, CDR2 FQGNSA. The CDR3 is CASSGGREQYF. The CDR3 DNA is TGTGCCAGCAGCGGGGGGCGGGAGCAGTACTTC.

V is TRBV3-1 and J is TRBJ1-1, with 8 bases aligning to TRBD1. CDR3 length: 14 amino acids. J gave up 2 bases and V 2 bases, and 1 base lay outside the gene matches. CDR1 is LGHDT and CDR2 is YNNKEL in the germline V gene (reference sequence). The CDR3 coding sequence is TGTGCCAGCAGCCAACAGGGGGCCAACACTGAAGCTTTCTTT. Protein: CASSQQGANTEAFF.

The chain combines TRBV5-1 with TRBJ1-1; 9 bases fit TRBD1. From germline, CDR1 is SGHRS and CDR2 YFSETQ. J was trimmed by 3 bases and V by 0 bases; bases with no gene match: 6. The CDR3 has 16 residues. The CDR3 loop reads CASSLALRTGDTEAFF. The CDR3 DNA reads TGCGCCAGCAGCTTGGCCTTGAGGACAGGGGACACTGAAGCTTTCTTT.

V gene TRBV7-2 combines with J gene TRBJ2-7, with D hard to call. This CDR3 is 18 amino acids long. V dropped 2 bases and J dropped 10 bases, with 30 bases sitting between them. Germline CDR1 reads SGHTA; CDR2 reads FQGNSA. CDR3 amino acids: CASSLNSWWRGDMYPQYF. CDR3 in DNA: TGTGCCAGCAGCTTAAATTCCTGGTGGCGTGGGGATATGTACCCTCAGTACTTC.

This chain links TRBV5-3 with TRBJ2-1, with 11 bases identical to TRBD1. TRBV5-3 is classed as an ORF, of uncertain function. Germline trimming cut 0 bases from V and 5 bases from J; bases unmatched to any gene: 7. This CDR3 is 17 amino acids long. In DNA form, the CDR3 reads TGTGCCAGAAGCTTGGCCGGGACAGGGGGTGAGGACAATGAGCAGTTCTTC. Amino acids: CARSLAGTGGEDNEQFF.

The chain uses TRBV7-2 and TRBJ2-3, with 9 bases fitting TRBD2. This CDR3 region has 18 residues. V was pared by 0 bases and J by 2 bases, with 9 bases of the junction left unmatched. Germline-derived CDR1 and CDR2 are SGHTA and FQGNSA. Here the CDR3 reads CASSLAGWLAGNTDTQYF. In DNA, the CDR3 is TGTGCCAGCAGCTTAGCGGGTTGGCTAGCGGGGAACACAGATACGCAGTATTTT. Combining the CDR3 with reference TRBV7-2 and TRBJ2-3 gives the whole variable domain GAGVSQSPSNKVTEKGKDVELRCDPISGHTALYWYRQSLGQGLEFLIYFQGNSAPDKSGLPSDRFSAERTGGSVSTLTIQRTQQEDSAVYLCASSLAGWLAGNTDTQYFGPGTRLTVL.

The genes are TRBV29-1 and TRBJ1-5; no definite D call. Germline CDR1 is SQVTM and CDR2 is ANQGSEA. Trimming took off 4 bases at V and 6 bases at J, with 13 bases between the two ends. The CDR3 sequence is 13 residues long. This CDR3 reads CSVALAAGQPQHF. The DNA for the CDR3 is TGCAGCGTTGCCTTGGCAGCGGGTCAGCCCCAGCATTTT. Filled out from reference TRBV29-1 and TRBJ1-5, the complete variable domain reads SAVISQKPSRDICQRGTSLTIQCQVDSQVTMMFWYRQQPGQSLTLIATANQGSEATYESGFVIDKFPISRPNLTFSTLTVSNMSPEDSSIYLCSVALAAGQPQHFGDGTRLSIL.

The chain carries TRBV6-5 and TRBJ1-4, with 8 bases aligning to TRBD1. The germline V gene encodes CDR1 MNHEY and CDR2 SVGAGI. This CDR3 has 14 amino acids. Losses at the gene ends were 6 bases for V and 6 bases for J; bases not matched to a gene: 6. The CDR3 DNA sequence: TGTGCCAGCAGAAACCCAGGGGGCCATGAAAAACTGTTTTTT. Its translation is CASRNPGGHEKLFF.